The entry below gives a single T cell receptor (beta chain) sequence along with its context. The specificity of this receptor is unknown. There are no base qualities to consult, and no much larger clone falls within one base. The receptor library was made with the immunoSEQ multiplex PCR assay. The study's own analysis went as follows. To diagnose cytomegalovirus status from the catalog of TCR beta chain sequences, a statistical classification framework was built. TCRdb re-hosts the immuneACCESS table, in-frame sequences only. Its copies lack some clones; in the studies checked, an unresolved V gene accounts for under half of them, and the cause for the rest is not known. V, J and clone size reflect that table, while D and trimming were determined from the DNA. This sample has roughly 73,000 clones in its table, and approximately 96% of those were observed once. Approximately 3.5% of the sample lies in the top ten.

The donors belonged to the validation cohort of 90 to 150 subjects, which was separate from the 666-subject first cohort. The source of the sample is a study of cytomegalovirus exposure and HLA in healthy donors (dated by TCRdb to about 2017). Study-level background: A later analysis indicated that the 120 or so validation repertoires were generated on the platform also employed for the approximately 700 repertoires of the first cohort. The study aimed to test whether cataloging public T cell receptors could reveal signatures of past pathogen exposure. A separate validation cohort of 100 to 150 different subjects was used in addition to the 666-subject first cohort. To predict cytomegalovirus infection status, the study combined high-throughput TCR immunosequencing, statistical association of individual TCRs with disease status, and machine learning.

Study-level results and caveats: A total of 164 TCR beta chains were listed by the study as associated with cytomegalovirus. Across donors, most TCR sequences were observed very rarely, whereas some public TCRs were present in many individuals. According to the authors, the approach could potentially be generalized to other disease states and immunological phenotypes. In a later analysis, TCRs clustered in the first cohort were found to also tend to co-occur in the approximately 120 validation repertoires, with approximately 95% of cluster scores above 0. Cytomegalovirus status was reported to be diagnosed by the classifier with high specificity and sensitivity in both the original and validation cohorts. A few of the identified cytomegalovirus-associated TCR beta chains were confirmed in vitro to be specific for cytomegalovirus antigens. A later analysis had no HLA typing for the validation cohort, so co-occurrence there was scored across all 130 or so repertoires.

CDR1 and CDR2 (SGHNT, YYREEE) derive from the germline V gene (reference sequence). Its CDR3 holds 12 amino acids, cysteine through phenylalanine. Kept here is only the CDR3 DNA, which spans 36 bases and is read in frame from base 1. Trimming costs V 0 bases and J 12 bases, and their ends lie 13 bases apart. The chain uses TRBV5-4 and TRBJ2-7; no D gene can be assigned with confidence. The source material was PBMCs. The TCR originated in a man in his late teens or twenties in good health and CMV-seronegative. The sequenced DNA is TGTGCCAGCAGCTTGGGGGCCTCTATATGGTACTTC. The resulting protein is CASSLGASIWYF.